The clone carrying this TCR beta chain occurred a few times. TCRdb reprocessed the RT-PCR reads via MiXCR and lists one record per CDR3 protein. The sample has a few hundred thousand distinct CDR3 sequences, approximately 10% seen once. The CDR3 contains 16 residues. V lost 5 bases, J lost 2 bases, and 18 bases lay in between. Germline CDR1 and CDR2: SGHVS and FNYEAQ. This specimen comes from a study of response to subunit inactivated influenza vaccine. The same data also contributed to another study, on T cells expressing NK-cell markers. From that report: UMI-tagged 5'RACE template switching yielded the TCR beta cDNA. Similarly, these clonotypes led the CD3+CD56-NKG2C+ fraction as well in a handful of donors. It is unclear if expanded NKG2C-expressing clones target HCMV antigens.

The TCR originated in a man aged 45-60 years who received an inactivated influenza vaccine. The genes are TRBV7-6 and TRBJ2-5, with TRBD2 as a possible D gene (5 bases). The sample consisted of PBMCs from blood, taken on the day of vaccination. This CDR3 is CASSPHASSYQETQYF. The CDR3 DNA reads as TGTGCCAGCAGCCCCCATGCTAGCTCCTATCAAGAGACCCAGTACTTC.